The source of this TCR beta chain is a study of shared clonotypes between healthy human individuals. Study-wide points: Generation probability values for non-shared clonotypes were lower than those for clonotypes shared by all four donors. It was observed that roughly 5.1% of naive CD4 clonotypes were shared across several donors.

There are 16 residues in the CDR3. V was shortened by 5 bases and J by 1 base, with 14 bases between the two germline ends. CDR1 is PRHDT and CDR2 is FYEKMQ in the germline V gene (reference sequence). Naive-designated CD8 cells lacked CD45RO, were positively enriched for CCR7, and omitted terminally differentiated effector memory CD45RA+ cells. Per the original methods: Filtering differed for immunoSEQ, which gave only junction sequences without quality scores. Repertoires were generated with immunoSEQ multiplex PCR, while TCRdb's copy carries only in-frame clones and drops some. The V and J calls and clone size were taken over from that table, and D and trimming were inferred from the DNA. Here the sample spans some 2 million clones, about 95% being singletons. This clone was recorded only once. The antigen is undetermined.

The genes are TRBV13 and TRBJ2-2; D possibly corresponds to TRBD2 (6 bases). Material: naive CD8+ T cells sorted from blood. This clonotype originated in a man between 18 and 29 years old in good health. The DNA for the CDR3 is TGTGCCAGCAGCCCCCGGGGTAGCGGGAACACCGGGGAGCTGTTTTTT. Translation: CASSPRGSGNTGELFF.